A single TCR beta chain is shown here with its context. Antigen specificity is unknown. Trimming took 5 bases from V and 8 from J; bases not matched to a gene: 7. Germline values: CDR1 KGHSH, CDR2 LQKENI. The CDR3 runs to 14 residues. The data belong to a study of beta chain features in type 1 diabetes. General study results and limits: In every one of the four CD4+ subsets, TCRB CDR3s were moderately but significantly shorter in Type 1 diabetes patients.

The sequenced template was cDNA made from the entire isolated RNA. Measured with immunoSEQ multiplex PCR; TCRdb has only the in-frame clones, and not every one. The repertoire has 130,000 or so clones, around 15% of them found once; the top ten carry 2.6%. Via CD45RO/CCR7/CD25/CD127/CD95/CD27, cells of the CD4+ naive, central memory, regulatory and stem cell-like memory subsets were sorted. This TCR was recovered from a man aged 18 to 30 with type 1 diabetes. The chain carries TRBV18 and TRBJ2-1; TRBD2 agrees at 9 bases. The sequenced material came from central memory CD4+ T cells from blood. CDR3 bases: TGTGCCAGCTCATTAGCGGGAGATAGCTATGAGCAGTTCTTC. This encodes CASSLAGDSYEQFF.